This TCR beta chain is drawn from a study of cytomegalovirus exposure and HLA in healthy donors. Across the study: The platform used for the approximately 130 validation repertoires matched that of the approximately 670 first-cohort repertoires, a later analysis reported. Study conclusions and caveats: The authors confirmed in vitro that a few CMV-associated chains were specific for CMV antigens. Among TCR sequences, most were rare, though some public TCRs appeared in many donors.

A single count supports this clone. The antigen is unknown. In germline, CDR1 is PRHDT, CDR2 FYEKMQ (reference sequence). V dropped 5 bases and J dropped 6; count of bases not matched to a gene: 3. The CDR3 sequence is 15 residues long. The assay was immunoSEQ multiplex PCR, and TCRdb's table has in-frame clones only and misses some. Of roughly 140,000 clones in the sample, 85% to 90% were seen once. The chain uses TRBV13 and TRBJ2-2, with 13 nucleotides matching TRBD2. Sequenced: PBMCs. This clonotype was obtained from a woman under 30 in good health and CMV-seropositive. DNA of the CDR3: TGTGCCAGCAGCCCCGGGACTAGCGGGGCCGGGGAGCTGTTTTTT. Amino acids: CASSPGTSGAGELFF.